The sequence of this TCR beta chain was determined in a study of blood T cell repertoires in COVID-19. Study-level information: Some COVID-19 samples were acute and others convalescent; all came from the United States, Italy and Spain.

Here immunoSEQ multiplex PCR was the method, and the copy in TCRdb shows in-frame clones only, minus some. The repertoire holds tens of thousands of clones, with approximately 84% as singletons. V lost 5 bases to trimming and J lost 4 bases; unmatched junction nucleotides: 7. CDR1 and CDR2 from the germline V gene are PRHDT and FYEKMQ (reference sequence). This CDR3 has 15 residues. The sequence was obtained from a man aged 50-59 years with active COVID-19. The chain employs TRBV13 and TRBJ2-5; 10 bases are shared with TRBD2. Sequenced sample: peripheral blood. CDR3 nucleotides: TGTGCCAGCAGCCCTCTAGCGGGGGAGGGAGAGACCCAGTACTTC. Residues: CASSPLAGEGETQYF.